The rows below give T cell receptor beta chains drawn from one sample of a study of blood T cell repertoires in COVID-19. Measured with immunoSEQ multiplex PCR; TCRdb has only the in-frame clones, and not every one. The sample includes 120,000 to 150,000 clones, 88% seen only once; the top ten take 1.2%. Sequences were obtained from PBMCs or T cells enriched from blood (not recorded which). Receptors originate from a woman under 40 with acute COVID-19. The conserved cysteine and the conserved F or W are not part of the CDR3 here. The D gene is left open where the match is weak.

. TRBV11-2 ASSFIGGDTGELF
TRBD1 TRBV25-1 ASSESGDRGREDTQY
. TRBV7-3 ASSLTSGNTEAF
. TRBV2 ASDRQVSGTIY
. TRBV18 ASSPLGQGYEQY
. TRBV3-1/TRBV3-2 ASSLLSGEQY
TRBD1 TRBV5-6 ASSATGTGGNEQY
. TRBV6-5 ASSRDPKDNEQF
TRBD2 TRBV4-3 ASSQTSADHDTQY
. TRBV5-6 ASSLGAGGSGNTIY
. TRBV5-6 ASSWTTGAYEQY
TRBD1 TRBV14 ASSRLAGGRIDTEAF
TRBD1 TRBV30 AWNPDRATTNEKLF
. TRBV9 ASAGGSAGNTIY
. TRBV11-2 ASSERGGVYNEQF
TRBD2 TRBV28 ASSLYGLAGVSYEQF
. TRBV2 ASSDGQRAPNEKLF
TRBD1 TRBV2 ASSGGTGGLTQY
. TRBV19 ASKRDLTGDLEAF
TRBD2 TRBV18 ASSPTSGRSSYEQY
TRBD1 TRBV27 ASSPADRGSNQPQH
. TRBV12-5 ASGLTGSINGYT
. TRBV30 AWSVAGDQPQH
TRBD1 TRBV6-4 ASSPRGTGGSEAF
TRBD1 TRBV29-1 SVDRTGVYGYT
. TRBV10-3 AIRGDRSLFGGYT
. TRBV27 ASSPTSYRVGEAF
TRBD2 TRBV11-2 ASSRTRTSGSTDTQY
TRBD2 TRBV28 ASSIAGSYNEQF
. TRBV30 AWSVGPSGGYSPLH
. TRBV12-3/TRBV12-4 ASGTTAGYT
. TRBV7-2 ASSFAHDVQIGYEQY
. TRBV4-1 ASSQEGGALSQPQH
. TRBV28 ASSFPAVSGLIQY
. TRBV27 ATELGANEQF
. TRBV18 ASSPLVGLDEKLF
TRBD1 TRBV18 ASSPGTGFNEKLF
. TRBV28 ASSLRDRGGYT
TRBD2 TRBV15 ATSGKWTSGRIETQY
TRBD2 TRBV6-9 ASSSRLAGALWETQY
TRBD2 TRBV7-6 ASSLGPTSGTDTQY
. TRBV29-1 SVPSGSSEYGYT
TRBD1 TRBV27 ASSLLGGAVGYT
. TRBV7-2 ASSLGYSYEQY
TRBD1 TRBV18 ASSPSLGQEPEKLF
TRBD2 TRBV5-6 ASSPGLAAYNEQF
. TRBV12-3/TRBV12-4 ASSPASYGYT
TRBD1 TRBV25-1 ASSEDEGAGYGYT
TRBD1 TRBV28 ASSLQGAAEAF
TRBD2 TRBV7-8 ASSYWTSGSFNEQF
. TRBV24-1 ATSGQEGGYT
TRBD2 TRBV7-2 ASSRRTSGSYEQF
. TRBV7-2 ASSRDSLQGYT
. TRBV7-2 ASSLGQGGYEQY